The 20 T cell receptor beta chains in this list originate from one sample, sequenced in a study of regulatory T cells in long-lasting Graves disease. Time point of the sample: newly diagnosed GD, antithyroid drugs for less than 3 months. The TCR library was made from RNA that had been extracted from PBMCs in TRIzol. Sequencing libraries for TCR beta were prepared with iRepertoire HTBI primers and Arm-PCR of CDR3 regions. TCRdb analysed the multiplex PCR reads with MiXCR anew, one entry per CDR3 protein. Here the sample spans more than 400,000 distinct CDR3 sequences, about 17% being singletons. The data were also submitted as part of a second study, on T cells in Graves' hyperthyroidism and ophthalmopathy.

Sequenced here: peripheral blood mononuclear cells (PBMCs), sampled at new diagnosis, from a patient treated with antithyroid drugs. The origin of the receptors is a woman aged 25 to 45 with Graves disease.

This clonotype was found many times. The chain joins TRBV6-5 to TRBJ1-2; 7 bases are shared with TRBD1. The CDR3 runs 16 residues. The ends lost 0 bases at V and 4 bases at J; junction bases unmatched: 8. The V gene's germline CDR1 is MNHEY and CDR2 SVGAGI. DNA of the CDR3: TGTGCCAGCAGTTACTCGAGTAGGGGGCGCGGCTATGGCTACACCTTC. Amino acids: CASSYSSRGRGYGYTF.

This clonotype was recorded a few times. CDR3 nucleotides: TGTGCCAGCAGGGCAACCGGGACAGGGTGGAATGAGCAGTTCTTC. This sequence encodes CASRATGTGWNEQFF. The rearrangement joins TRBV6-1 to TRBJ2-1, with 9 bases identical to TRBD1. The junction had 10 bases not matched to a gene; V was cut back by 6 bases and J by 7 bases. The germline CDR1 and CDR2 sequences are MNHNS and SASEGT. The CDR3 totals 15 residues.

This clonotype was counted ten times or more. The chain links TRBV28 to TRBJ1-5; D is unclear. Germline CDR1 MDHEN, CDR2 SYDVKM. This CDR3 has 16 residues. The V end was cut by 2 bases, the J end by 0 bases, with 11 bases between. CDR3 nucleotides: TGTGCCAGCAGTTTAGACTGGGTTTATAGCAATCAGCCCCAGCATTTT. This gives the protein CASSLDWVYSNQPQHF.

The table lists this clonotype with a few counts. The rearrangement joins TRBV20-1 to TRBJ2-7, with D perhaps TRBD2 (6 bases). The CDR3 sequence is 13 residues long. The V gene's germline CDR1 is DFQATT and CDR2 SNEGSKA (reference sequence). Trimming took off 3 bases at V and 6 bases at J, with 15 bases between the two ends. The CDR3 reads CSASRLAGGEQYF. CDR3 sequence (DNA): TGCAGTGCTAGCCGGCTAGCCGGGGGCGAGCAGTACTTC.

In this sample, this clonotype turned up many times. This sequence joins TRBV19 and TRBJ1-1; no clear D gene. This CDR3 is built from 16 residues. V dropped 8 bases and J dropped 1 base, with 20 bases sitting between them. In germline, CDR1 is LNHDA, CDR2 SQIVND (reference sequence). Here the CDR3 DNA reads TGTGCCAGTCAACCACCCCCGGGTGTCTCGAACACTGAAGCTTTCTTT. The encoded protein is CASQPPPGVSNTEAFF.

The chain combines TRBV24-1 with TRBJ2-1; D unclear. Trimming took 0 bases from V and 0 from J, leaving 11 bases between them. In germline, CDR1 is KGHDR, CDR2 SFDVKD. The CDR3 is 17 residues long. DNA for the CDR3: TGTGCCACCAGTGATTTGGACCGGGCCGGCTCCTACAATGAGCAGTTCTTC. Translating gives CATSDLDRAGSYNEQFF.

This clonotype was seen at least ten times. The J gene is TRBJ1-2, the V gene TRBV20-1, with 7 bases that match TRBD1. CDR3 length equals 13 residues. In germline, CDR1 is DFQATT, CDR2 SNEGSKA (reference sequence). J gave up 5 bases and V 5 bases, and 8 bases lay outside the gene matches. The CDR3 spells CSAPLDRAYGYTF. The CDR3 coding sequence is TGCAGTGCTCCTCTTGACAGGGCTTATGGCTACACCTTC.

This clonotype was counted many times. This sequence joins TRBV7-2 and TRBJ1-1; perhaps TRBD1 as D (5 bases). CDR1 is SGHTA, CDR2 FQGNSA, per germline. The CDR3 consists of 14 residues. Trimming took off 5 bases at V and 4 bases at J, with 14 bases between the two ends. The CDR3 is CASSPGGSVTEAFF. The CDR3 coding sequence is TGTGCCAGCAGCCCGGGGGGATCTGTCACTGAAGCTTTCTTT.

The gene calls are TRBV19 and TRBJ1-2; 8 bases are a match to TRBD1. From germline, CDR1 is LNHDA and CDR2 SQIVND (reference sequence). The CDR3 consists of 13 residues. J was trimmed by 4 bases and V by 5 bases; bases with no gene match: 3. The CDR3 nucleotides are TGTGCCAGTAGTGGACAGGGAATCTATGGCTACACCTTC. Translating gives CASSGQGIYGYTF.

This clonotype was observed a handful of times. The chain is built from TRBV6-2 or TRBV6-3 and TRBJ2-5, with 10 bases fitting TRBD2. The trim removed 6 bases at V and 4 bases at J, leaving 14 bases unmatched. This CDR3 contains 17 residues. Germline values: CDR1 MNHEY, CDR2 SVGEGT. The CDR3 nucleotides read TGTGCCAGCAGCACGACATGGGCTAGCGGGAGAAGAGAGACCCAGTACTTC. Translated: CASSTTWASGRRETQYF.

This chain uses TRBV20-1 with TRBJ2-2, with D perhaps TRBD2 (6 bases). In germline, CDR1 is DFQATT, CDR2 SNEGSKA (reference sequence). This CDR3 is built from 14 residues. With 7 bases removed from V and 4 bases from J, the gap between germline ends came to 16 bases. The CDR3 region has the DNA TGCAGTGTACCCCGGGACTCCTTCACCGGGGAGCTGTTTTTT. It encodes CSVPRDSFTGELFF.

There are many counts of this clonotype. The chain recombines TRBV28 with TRBJ2-3, with D perhaps TRBD1 or TRBD2 (5 bases each). The germline gives CDR1 MDHEN, CDR2 SYDVKM. Trimming took off 1 base at V and 4 bases at J, with 15 bases between the two ends. This CDR3 has 16 amino acids. CDR3 nucleotide sequence: TGTGCCAGCAGTTTATCCGGGACCCTCGGCCCAGATACGCAGTATTTT. It encodes CASSLSGTLGPDTQYF.

The table lists this clonotype with many counts. The chain couples TRBV2 to TRBJ2-1, with 10 bases that match TRBD2. Germline V gene sequence: CDR1 SNHLY, CDR2 FYNNEI. The V and J ends lost 9 bases and 9 bases, in that order; junction bases with no gene match: 11. The CDR3 has 14 amino acids. The chain's CDR3 is CASYFGLAVSEQFF. For the CDR3, the DNA is TGTGCCAGTTATTTCGGACTAGCGGTTTCTGAGCAGTTCTTC.

Ten or more counts support this clonotype. The rearrangement uses TRBV4-3 and TRBJ2-1, with D hard to call. The CDR3 has 14 residues. V lost 0 bases and J lost 8, with 11 bases in between. Germline V gene data show CDR1 as LGHNA and CDR2 as YSLEER. The CDR3 DNA sequence: TGCGCCAGCAGCCAAGAACAGTTCAGCGATGAGCAGTTCTTC. This translates into CASSQEQFSDEQFF.

Concerning this clonotype: Given a much more abundant clone one base away, this may be a read error. CDR3 nucleotide sequence: TGTGCCAGCAGTTCCGGGACCTTCTACGAGCAGTACTTC. The encoded protein is CASSSGTFYEQYF. V usage is TRBV27 and J usage is TRBJ2-7, with D perhaps being TRBD1 or TRBD2 (5 bases each). CDR1 is MNHEY and CDR2 is SMNVEV in the germline V gene (reference sequence). The CDR3 runs 13 residues. Trimming shortened V by 4 bases and J by 3 bases, and 10 bases separated the two germline ends.

About this clonotype: A single base separates this from a much larger clone, so it may be a read error. The chain links TRBV12-3 or TRBV12-4 to TRBJ2-4; TRBD2 matches 11 bases. The CDR3 runs to 14 residues. After removal of 10 bases from V and 13 bases from J, the junction contained 15 bases not matched to a gene. CDR3 protein: CATEGLAGTNEQYF. CDR3 nucleotides: TGTGCCACCGAAGGACTAGCGGGTACCAATGAGCAGTACTTC.

The genes are TRBV20-1 and TRBJ1-1, with no clear D. This CDR3 comprises 14 residues. V lost 5 bases, J lost 2 bases, and 15 bases lay in between. CDR1 is DFQATT and CDR2 is SNEGSKA in the germline V gene (reference sequence). The CDR3 is CSAVDRVYNTEAFF. In DNA, the CDR3 is TGCAGTGCTGTAGACCGGGTCTACAACACTGAAGCTTTCTTT.

The gene calls are TRBV3-1 and TRBJ2-1; D perhaps matches TRBD2 (5 bases). CDR3 length: 12 amino acids. Germline lookup yields CDR1 LGHDT and CDR2 YNNKEL (reference sequence). V was shortened by 1 base and J by 16 bases, with 14 bases between the two germline ends. CDR3 sequence reads: CASSQGQRGHFF. The CDR3 DNA reads as TGTGCCAGCAGCCAAGGCCAGAGAGGGCACTTCTTC.

Only a few counts were recorded for this clonotype. The V and J genes are TRBV28 and TRBJ2-2; 7 nucleotides align to TRBD2. The germline gives CDR1 MDHEN, CDR2 SYDVKM. Losses at the gene ends were 2 bases for V and 4 bases for J; bases not matched to a gene: 4. This CDR3 is 15 amino acids long. The CDR3 DNA reads as TGTGCCAGCAGTTTAGGGGGACTACCCACCGGGGAGCTGTTTTTT. It yields the protein CASSLGGLPTGELFF.

This clonotype was picked up many times. This rearrangement joins TRBV11-2 to TRBJ2-1; D ambiguous. The V end was cut by 4 bases, the J end by 2 bases, with 12 bases between. Per the germline V gene, CDR1 is SGHAT and CDR2 is FQNNGV. The CDR3 totals 15 residues. The CDR3 spells CASSSWARAYNEQFF. CDR3 sequence (DNA): TGTGCCAGCAGCTCGTGGGCCCGTGCCTACAATGAGCAGTTCTTC. Full variable domain (rest looked up from reference TRBV11-2 and TRBJ2-1): EAGVAQSPRYKIIEKRQSVAFWCNPISGHATLYWYQQILGQGPKLLIQFQNNGVVDDSQLPKDRFSAERLKGVDSTLKIQPAKLEDSAVYLCASSSWARAYNEQFFGPGTRLTVL.